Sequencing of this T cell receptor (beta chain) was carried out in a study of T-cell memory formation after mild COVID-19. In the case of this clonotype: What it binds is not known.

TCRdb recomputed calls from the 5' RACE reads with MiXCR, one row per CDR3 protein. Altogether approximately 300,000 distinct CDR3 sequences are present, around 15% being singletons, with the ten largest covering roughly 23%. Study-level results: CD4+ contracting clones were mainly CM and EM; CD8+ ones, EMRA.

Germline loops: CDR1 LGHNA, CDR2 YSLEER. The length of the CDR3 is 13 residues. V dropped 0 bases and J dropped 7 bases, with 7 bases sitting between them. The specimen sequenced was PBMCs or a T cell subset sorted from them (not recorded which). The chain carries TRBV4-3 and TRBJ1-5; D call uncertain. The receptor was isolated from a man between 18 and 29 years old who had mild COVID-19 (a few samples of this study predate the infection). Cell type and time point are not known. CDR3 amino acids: CASSQDGRQPQHF. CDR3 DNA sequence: TGCGCCAGCAGCCAAGACGGCAGGCAGCCCCAGCATTTT.